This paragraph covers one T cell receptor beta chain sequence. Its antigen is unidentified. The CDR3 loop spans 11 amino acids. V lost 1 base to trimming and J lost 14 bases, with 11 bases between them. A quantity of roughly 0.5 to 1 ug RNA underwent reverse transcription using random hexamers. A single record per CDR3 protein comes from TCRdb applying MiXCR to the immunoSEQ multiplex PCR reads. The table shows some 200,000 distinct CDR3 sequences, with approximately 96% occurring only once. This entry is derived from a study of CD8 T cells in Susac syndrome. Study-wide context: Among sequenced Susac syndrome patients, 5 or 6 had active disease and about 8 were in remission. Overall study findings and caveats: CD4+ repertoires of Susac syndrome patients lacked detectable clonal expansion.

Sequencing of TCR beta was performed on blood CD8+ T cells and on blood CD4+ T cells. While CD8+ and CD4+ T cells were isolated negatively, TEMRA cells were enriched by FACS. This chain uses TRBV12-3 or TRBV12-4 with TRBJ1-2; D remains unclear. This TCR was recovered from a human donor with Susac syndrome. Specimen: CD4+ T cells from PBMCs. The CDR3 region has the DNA TGTGCCAGCAGTTTAGTCGGGAAGGTGACCTTC. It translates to CASSLVGKVTF.